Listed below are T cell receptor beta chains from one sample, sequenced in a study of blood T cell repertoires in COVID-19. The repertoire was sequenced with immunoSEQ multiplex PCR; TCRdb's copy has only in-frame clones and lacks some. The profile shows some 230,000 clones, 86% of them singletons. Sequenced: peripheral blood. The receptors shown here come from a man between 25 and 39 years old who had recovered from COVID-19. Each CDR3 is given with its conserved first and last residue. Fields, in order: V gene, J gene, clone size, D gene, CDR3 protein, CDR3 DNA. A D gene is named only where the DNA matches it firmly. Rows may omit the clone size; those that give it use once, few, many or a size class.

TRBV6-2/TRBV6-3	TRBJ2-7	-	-	CASSYVSSYEQYF	TGTGCCAGCAGTTACGTGAGCTCCTACGAGCAGTACTTC
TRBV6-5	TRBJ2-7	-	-	CASSPGGSSYEQYF	TGTGCCAGCAGCCCCGGGGGAAGCTCCTACGAGCAGTACTTC
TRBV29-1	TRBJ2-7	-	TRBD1	CSVEVPGTGSYEQYF	TGCAGCGTTGAGGTCCCCGGGACAGGGTCCTACGAGCAGTACTTC
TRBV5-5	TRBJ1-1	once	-	CASSLNREGSGKAFF	TGTGCCAGCAGTTTGAACAGGGAAGGGAGTGGGAAAGCTTTCTTT
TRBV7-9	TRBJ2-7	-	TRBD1	CASSRGTGGYEQYF	TGTGCCAGCAGCCGCGGGACAGGGGGCTACGAGCAGTACTTC
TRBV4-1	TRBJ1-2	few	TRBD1	CASSSRGSNYGYTF	TGCGCCAGCAGCTCCAGGGGGAGTAACTATGGCTACACCTTC
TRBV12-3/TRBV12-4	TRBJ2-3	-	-	CASSSTRAQYF	TGTGCCAGCAGCTCGACTAGGGCGCAGTATTTT
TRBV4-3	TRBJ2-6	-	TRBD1	CASSRETGRFSGANVLTF	TGCGCCAGCAGCCGAGAGACAGGGAGATTCTCTGGGGCCAACGTCCTGACTTTC
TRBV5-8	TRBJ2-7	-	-	CASSFRGEQYF	TGTGCCAGCAGCTTTAGGGGGGAGCAGTACTTC
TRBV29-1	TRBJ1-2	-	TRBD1	CSVDGTGGIYGYTF	TGCAGCGTTGACGGGACAGGGGGTATCTATGGCTACACCTTC
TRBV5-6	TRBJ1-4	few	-	CASSLAGAGTNEKLFF	TGTGCCAGCAGCTTGGCAGGGGCTGGGACTAATGAAAAACTGTTTTTT
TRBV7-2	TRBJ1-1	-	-	CASSFAGAVNTEAFF	TGTGCCAGCAGTTTCGCGGGAGCGGTGAACACTGAAGCTTTCTTT
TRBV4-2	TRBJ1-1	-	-	CASSPTDRKIEAFF	TGTGCCAGCAGCCCGACGGACAGAAAGATAGAAGCTTTCTTT
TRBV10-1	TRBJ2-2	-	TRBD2	CASSERLAVNTGELFF	TGCGCCAGCAGTGAGAGGCTAGCGGTGAACACCGGGGAGCTGTTTTTT
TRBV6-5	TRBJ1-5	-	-	CASSWEGGQPQHF	TGTGCCAGCAGTTGGGAGGGAGGTCAGCCCCAGCATTTT
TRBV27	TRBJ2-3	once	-	CASSLEGRVLNTQYF	TGTGCCAGCAGTTTAGAGGGCCGTGTCCTGAATACGCAGTATTTT
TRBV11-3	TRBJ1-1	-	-	CASSLTTGWMNTEAFF	TGTGCCAGCAGCCTAACAACGGGGTGGATGAACACTGAAGCTTTCTTT
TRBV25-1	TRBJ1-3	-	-	CASSQFGDSGNTIYF	TGTGCCAGCAGCCAGTTCGGGGACTCTGGAAACACCATATATTTT
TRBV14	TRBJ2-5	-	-	CASSPGLGKTQYF	TGTGCCAGCAGCCCCGGACTCGGGAAGACCCAGTACTTC
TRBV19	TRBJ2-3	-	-	CASSFPSRDTQYF	TGTGCCAGTAGTTTCCCTAGCCGGGATACGCAGTATTTT
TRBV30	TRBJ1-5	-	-	CAWSLGDPGNQPQHF	TGTGCCTGGAGTCTTGGGGATCCGGGGAATCAGCCCCAGCATTTT
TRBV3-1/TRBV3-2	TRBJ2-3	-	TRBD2	CASSLYSGGASDTQYF	TGTGCCAGCAGCTTATATAGCGGGGGGGCCTCAGATACGCAGTATTTT
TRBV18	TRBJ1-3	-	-	CASSPDYFDREKMRNTIYF	TGTGCCAGCTCACCCGACTACTTCGACCGGGAGAAGATGCGAAACACCATATATTTT
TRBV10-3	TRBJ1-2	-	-	CATPSQRDSSNYGYTF	TGTGCCACTCCCAGCCAGCGGGACTCCTCTAACTATGGCTACACCTTC
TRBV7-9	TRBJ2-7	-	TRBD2	CASSFLGLAGVFYEQYF	TGTGCCAGCAGCTTCCTAGGACTAGCGGGGGTTTTCTACGAGCAGTACTTC
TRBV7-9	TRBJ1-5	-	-	CATSGQPQHF	TGTGCCACGTCGGGTCAGCCCCAGCATTTT
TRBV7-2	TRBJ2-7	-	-	CASSGGDTPYEQYF	TGTGCCAGCAGCGGGGGGGACACCCCCTACGAGCAGTACTTC
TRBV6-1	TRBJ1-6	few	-	CASSEYGRANSPLHF	TGTGCCAGCAGTGAATACGGAAGAGCGAATTCACCCCTCCACTTT
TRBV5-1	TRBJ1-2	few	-	CASSPWVSPGYGYTF	TGCGCCAGCAGCCCCTGGGTCTCCCCGGGCTATGGCTACACCTTC
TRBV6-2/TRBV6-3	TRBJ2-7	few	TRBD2	CASSSSTSGGPYEQYF	TGTGCCAGCAGTTCCTCGACTAGCGGGGGACCCTACGAGCAGTACTTC
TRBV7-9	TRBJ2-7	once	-	CASSPLPSEQYF	TGTGCCAGCAGCCCCCTCCCGAGCGAGCAGTACTTC
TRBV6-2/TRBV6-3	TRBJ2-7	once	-	CASTPTGRTYEQYF	TGTGCCAGCACCCCGACAGGGAGGACCTACGAGCAGTACTTC
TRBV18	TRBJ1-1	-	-	CASSSGGTPMTEAFF	TGTGCCAGCTCAAGCGGGGGGACCCCGATGACTGAAGCTTTCTTT
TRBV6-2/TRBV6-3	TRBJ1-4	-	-	CASSYFATNEKLFF	TGTGCCAGCAGTTACTTCGCAACTAATGAAAAACTGTTTTTT
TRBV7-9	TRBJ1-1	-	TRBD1	CASSLDRVGWWAFF	TGTGCCAGCAGCCTCGACAGGGTGGGGTGGTGGGCTTTCTTT
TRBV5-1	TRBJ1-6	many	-	CASTFGGSYNSPLHF	TGCGCCAGCACCTTCGGGGGATCTTATAATTCACCCCTCCACTTT
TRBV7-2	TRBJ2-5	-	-	CASSLNRGAQETQYF	TGTGCCAGCAGCTTAAACCGGGGGGCGCAGGAGACCCAGTACTTC